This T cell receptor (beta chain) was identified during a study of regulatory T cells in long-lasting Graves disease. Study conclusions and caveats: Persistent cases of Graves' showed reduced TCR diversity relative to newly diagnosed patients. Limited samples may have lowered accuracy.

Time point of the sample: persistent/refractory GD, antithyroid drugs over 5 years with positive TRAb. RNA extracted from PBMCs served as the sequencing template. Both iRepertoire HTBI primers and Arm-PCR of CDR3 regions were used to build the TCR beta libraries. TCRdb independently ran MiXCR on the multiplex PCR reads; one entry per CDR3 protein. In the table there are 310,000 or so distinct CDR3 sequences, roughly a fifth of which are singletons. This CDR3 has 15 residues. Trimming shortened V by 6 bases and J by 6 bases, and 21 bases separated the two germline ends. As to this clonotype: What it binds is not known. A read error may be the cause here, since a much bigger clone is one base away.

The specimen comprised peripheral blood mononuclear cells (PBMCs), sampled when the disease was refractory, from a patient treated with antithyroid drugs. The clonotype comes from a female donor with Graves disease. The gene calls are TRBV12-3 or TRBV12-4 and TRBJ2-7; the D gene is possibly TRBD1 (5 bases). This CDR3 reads CASSSTFTDRREQYF. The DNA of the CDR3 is TGTGCCAGCAGCTCCACATTTACAGACAGACGCGAGCAGTACTTC.